This entry lists 26 T cell receptor beta chains sequenced from one sample in a study of T cells in Graves' hyperthyroidism and ophthalmopathy. RNA transcripts gave rise to amplified TCR beta CDR3 regions. An initial round of RT-PCR targeting the TCR CDR3 relied on the HTBI primer set. TCRdb reanalysed the multiplex PCR reads using MiXCR and keeps one entry per CDR3 protein. The data show 150,000 or so distinct CDR3 sequences, with 9.4% seen just once and over 20% held by the top ten. The sequenced sample was blood. The receptors shown here come from a woman under 30 with Graves' hyperthyroidism that later progressed to Graves' ophthalmopathy.

This chain links TRBV5-1 with TRBJ2-7; 7 nucleotides agree with TRBD1. CDR1 is SGHRS and CDR2 is YFSETQ in the germline V gene. The CDR3 is 14 residues long. J gave up 2 bases and V 5 bases, and 7 bases lay outside the gene matches. CDR3 DNA sequence: TGCGCCAGCAGTCCACAGGGGCTTACCTACGAGCAGTACTTC. Its protein product is CASSPQGLTYEQYF.

This clonotype was seen a handful of times. This sequence joins TRBV5-8 and TRBJ2-1, with D perhaps TRBD2 (6 bases). CDR3 length: 16 amino acids. The V and J ends lost 1 base and 4 bases respectively, with 15 bases between them. Germline CDR1 reads SGHTS; CDR2 reads YDEGEE. The CDR3 nucleotides read TGTGCCAGCAGCTTGCTTGTGACTAGGATTTACAATGAGCAGTTCTTC. Protein sequence: CASSLLVTRIYNEQFF.

This clonotype was counted at least ten times. The chain employs TRBV7-3 and TRBJ2-1; TRBD2 matches 10 bases. Germline loops: CDR1 SGHTA, CDR2 FQGTGA. This CDR3 is built from 16 residues. V trimming: 0 bases; J trimming: 10 bases; junction bases outside the gene matches: 9. This CDR3 is CASSLTRASGGEEQFF. DNA for the CDR3: TGTGCCAGCAGCTTAACAAGGGCTAGCGGGGGAGAAGAGCAGTTCTTC.

This clonotype was recorded at least ten times. This chain joins TRBV30 and TRBJ1-4, with D possibly being TRBD1 (5 bases). Germline CDR1 GTSNPN, CDR2 SVGIG (reference sequence). The CDR3 extends over 16 amino acids. The ends were cut back, 2 bases at V and 2 bases at J, with 15 bases in the middle. CDR3 bases: TGTGCCTGGAGTCTACGGGGCTTCGGGACTAATGAAAAACTGTTTTTT. It translates to CAWSLRGFGTNEKLFF.

This clonotype was seen repeatedly, ten times or more. The J gene is TRBJ2-3, the V gene TRBV30; TRBD2 might be the D (5 bases). Germline V CDR1 and CDR2: GTSNPN, SVGIG (reference sequence). The CDR3 is made up of 11 amino acids. Trimming took off 3 bases at V and 7 bases at J, with 8 bases between the two ends. The DNA of the CDR3 is TGTGCCTGGAGAAGAGGGAATACGCAGTATTTT. It yields the protein CAWRRGNTQYF.

In this sample, this clonotype turned up many times. The genes are TRBV6-1 and TRBJ2-2; tentative D call: TRBD2 (5 bases). Germline CDR1 MNHNS, CDR2 SASEGT. Trimming removed 5 bases from V and 0 bases from J, with 10 bases in between. This CDR3 is 15 amino acids long. Here the CDR3 DNA reads TGTGCCAGCAGTAACGGACTTCCGAACACCGGGGAGCTGTTTTTT. This encodes CASSNGLPNTGELFF.

This clonotype is a singleton in its sample. The gene calls are TRBV9 and TRBJ2-7; D is undetermined. This CDR3 comprises 15 residues. Trimming pared 0 bases from V and 0 bases from J, leaving 10 bases between. Germline V gives CDR1 SGDLS, CDR2 YYNGEE. The CDR3 loop reads CASSVGRASSYEQYF. The CDR3 DNA sequence: TGTGCCAGCAGCGTAGGAAGGGCGAGCTCCTACGAGCAGTACTTC. The full variable domain, with the rest looked up from reference TRBV9 and TRBJ2-7, is DSGVTQTPKHLITATGQRVTLRCSPRSGDLSVYWYQQSLDQGLQFLIQYYNGEERAKGNILERFSAQQFPDLHSELNLSSLELGDSALYFCASSVGRASSYEQYFGPGTRLTVT.

The sample holds many counts of this clonotype. The rearrangement uses TRBV6-6 and TRBJ2-5, with D perhaps matching TRBD1 or TRBD2 (5 bases each). This CDR3 contains 14 residues. V dropped 0 bases and J dropped 0 bases, with 5 bases sitting between them. CDR1 and CDR2 from the germline V gene are MNHNY and SVGAGI (reference sequence). This CDR3 is CASSYSGHQETQYF. The CDR3, as DNA: TGTGCCAGCAGTTACTCGGGACACCAAGAGACCCAGTACTTC.

This clonotype was found many times. The CDR3 is CSAEGLAGGASYNEQFF. DNA of the CDR3: TGCAGCGCCGAGGGACTAGCGGGGGGGGCCTCCTACAATGAGCAGTTCTTC. V and J are TRBV29-1 and TRBJ2-1; TRBD2 matches 16 bases. Germline CDR1 is SQVTM and CDR2 is ANQGSEA. Trimming at V came to 7 bases and at J to 0 bases, leaving 6 bases not matched to a gene. The CDR3 runs 17 residues.

This clonotype was detected ten times or more. The chain recombines TRBV7-3 with TRBJ2-5; 8 bases map to TRBD2. Germline V CDR1 and CDR2: SGHTA, FQGTGA. V trimming: 5 bases; J trimming: 5 bases; junction bases outside the gene matches: 7. The CDR3 consists of 14 residues. CDR3 sequence reads: CASSPGTRGETQYF. CDR3 DNA sequence: TGTGCCAGCAGCCCGGGGACTAGGGGGGAGACCCAGTACTTC.

This clonotype was seen repeatedly, ten times or more. The rearrangement links TRBV7-9 to TRBJ2-5; a possible D gene is TRBD1 (5 bases). Per germline, CDR1 SEHNR and CDR2 FQNEAQ (reference sequence). Trimming left V 5 bases short and J 5 bases short, with 9 bases between. The CDR3 contains 12 residues. CDR3: CASSLPGETQYF. CDR3 coding DNA: TGTGCCAGCAGCCTCCCAGGGGAGACCCAGTACTTC.

This clonotype was seen at least ten times. V and J are TRBV11-2 and TRBJ1-2, with 9 bases lining up with TRBD1. The V and J ends lost 5 bases and 4 bases, in that order; junction bases with no gene match: 8. CDR3 length equals 15 residues. Germline values: CDR1 SGHAT, CDR2 FQNNGV. CDR3 loop: CASSRDRDVLYGYTF. The CDR3 DNA reads TGTGCCAGCAGCCGGGACAGGGATGTTCTCTATGGCTACACCTTC.

This clonotype turned up a few times. V usage is TRBV13 and J usage is TRBJ2-1; weak D call: TRBD2 (6 bases). The CDR3 has 15 residues. V lost 4 bases and J 8 bases, leaving 18 bases between the germline ends. The germline V gene has CDR1 PRHDT and CDR2 FYEKMQ (reference sequence). CDR3 sequence: CASSYSRRALDEQFF. The CDR3 nucleotides are TGTGCCAGCAGCTATAGCAGGAGGGCCTTGGATGAGCAGTTCTTC.

This clonotype was picked up many times. The chain links TRBV20-1 to TRBJ2-1; 8 bases are shared with TRBD2. The CDR3 has 12 residues. With V trimmed by 4 bases and J by 4 bases, 0 bases remained unmatched. Germline CDR1 and CDR2: DFQATT and SNEGSKA (reference sequence). CDR3 protein: CSATGGYNEQFF. The CDR3 DNA is TGCAGTGCTACGGGGGGGTACAATGAGCAGTTCTTC.

This clonotype was picked up many times. The genes are TRBV12-3 or TRBV12-4 and TRBJ1-6, with unresolved D. With 3 bases removed from V and 8 bases from J, the gap between germline ends came to 5 bases. This CDR3 is 12 amino acids long. CDR3 nucleotide sequence: TGTGCCAGCAGTTTTCGGGATTCACCCCTCCACTTT. It translates to CASSFRDSPLHF.

This clonotype appeared once. As the CDR3 is not closed by the conserved phenylalanine or tryptophan, this likely results from a read error. This chain joins TRBV25-1 and TRBJ1-1; perhaps TRBD1 as D (5 bases). Looked up from germline, CDR1 is MGHDK and CDR2 is SYGVNS. Trimming pared 4 bases from V and 1 base from J, leaving 7 bases between. This CDR3 contains 13 residues. Here the CDR3 reads CASSVGGNTEAFL. CDR3 nucleotides: TGTGCCAGCAGTGTTGGGGGGAACACTGAAGCTTTCCTT.

The sample holds many counts of this clonotype. The rearrangement links TRBV11-2 to TRBJ1-2, with no clear D. The CDR3 contains 15 residues. CDR1 SGHAT and CDR2 FQNNGV come from the germline V gene. Trimming shortened V by 1 base and J by 4 bases, and 13 bases separated the two germline ends. The CDR3 DNA reads TGTGCCAGCAGCTTAGGAGGGTCCCTCCGCTATGGCTACACCTTC. It codes for CASSLGGSLRYGYTF.

Many counts were recorded for this clonotype. This sequence joins TRBV7-2 and TRBJ2-3; 13 nucleotides align to TRBD2. With V trimmed by 6 bases and J by 5 bases, 8 bases remained unmatched. The CDR3 is 16 residues long. Germline V gene data show CDR1 as SGHTA and CDR2 as FQGNSA. CDR3 protein: CASSYGLAGELDTQYF. The CDR3 nucleotides read TGTGCCAGCAGTTACGGACTAGCGGGAGAGTTAGATACGCAGTATTTT. Combining the CDR3 with reference TRBV7-2 and TRBJ2-3 gives the whole variable domain GAGVSQSPSNKVTEKGKDVELRCDPISGHTALYWYRQSLGQGLEFLIYFQGNSAPDKSGLPSDRFSAERTGGSVSTLTIQRTQQEDSAVYLCASSYGLAGELDTQYFGPGTRLTVL.

The table lists this clonotype with many counts. The CDR3 bases are TGCAGTGCTAGGGGGGGCAGGCTAGTCAACACCGGGGAGCTGTTTTTT. Translating it yields CSARGGRLVNTGELFF. This chain links TRBV20-1 with TRBJ2-2, with D perhaps being TRBD1 or TRBD2 (6 bases each). The V gene lost 3 bases and the J gene lost 2 bases, with 16 bases spanning the gap. Germline CDR1 DFQATT, CDR2 SNEGSKA (reference sequence). The CDR3 totals 16 residues.

This clonotype was seen a handful of times. The rearrangement joins TRBV13 to TRBJ2-6, with D maybe TRBD1 (5 bases). The CDR3 contains 17 residues. Trimming removed 1 base from V and 4 bases from J, with 14 bases in between. Germline V gene lookup returns CDR1 PRHDT and CDR2 FYEKMQ (reference sequence). The CDR3 DNA reads TGTGCCAGCAGCTTAGCAAAAAGGGGTACCGGGGCCAACGTCCTGACTTTC. Amino acids: CASSLAKRGTGANVLTF.

This clonotype was seen only a few times. The V call is TRBV19, the J call TRBJ1-2; a weak D match, TRBD1 (6 bases). Germline-derived CDR1 and CDR2 are LNHDA and SQIVND (reference sequence). The CDR3 loop spans 15 amino acids. V lost 9 bases, J lost 4 bases, and 21 bases lay in between. The CDR3 loop reads CASKPYGTTSYGYTF. As DNA, the CDR3 is TGTGCCAGCAAACCCTACGGGACAACGTCCTATGGCTACACCTTC.

In its sample, this clonotype was seen a few times. The chain employs TRBV7-8 and TRBJ1-4; tentatively, D is TRBD1 (5 bases). The CDR3 is 16 residues long. The ends were cut back, 2 bases at V and 7 bases at J, with 17 bases in the middle. Germline CDR1 is SGHVS and CDR2 is FQNEAQ. CDR3 sequence: CASSLRGSGEGEKLFF. The CDR3 DNA reads as TGTGCCAGCAGCTTAAGGGGTAGTGGAGAGGGTGAAAAACTGTTTTTT.

This clonotype was detected ten times or more. V is TRBV13 and J is TRBJ1-2; TRBD1 aligns across 9 bases. The length of the CDR3 is 13 residues. Looked up from germline, CDR1 is PRHDT and CDR2 is FYEKMQ (reference sequence). Unmatched junction bases numbered 4, after V lost 3 bases and J lost 8 bases. CDR3 DNA: TGTGCCAGCAGCTTCGACAGGGGGGGAGGCTACACCTTC. Translation gives CASSFDRGGGYTF.

V usage is TRBV12-3 or TRBV12-4 and J usage is TRBJ1-2; D ambiguous. The CDR3 has 13 residues. Trimming stripped 2 bases from V and 2 bases from J, with 6 bases between. CDR3 sequence reads: CASSLLGNYGYTF. CDR3 coding DNA: TGTGCCAGCAGTTTATTAGGGAACTATGGCTACACCTTC.

This clonotype was detected many times. The J gene is TRBJ2-3, the V gene TRBV6-1; tentative D call: TRBD1 (6 bases). Germline assignment: CDR1 MNHNS and CDR2 SASEGT. V lost 7 bases and J lost 2, with 13 bases in between. CDR3 length: 14 residues. CDR3 bases: TGTGCCAGCAAGGGGGACCGAAACACAGATACGCAGTATTTT. Encoded protein: CASKGDRNTDTQYF.

This clonotype showed up just a few times. This chain uses TRBV5-1 with TRBJ2-6; D remains ambiguous. CDR1 is SGHRS, CDR2 YFSETQ, per germline. Trimming removed 0 bases at V and 4 bases at J, with 8 bases between. The CDR3 loop spans 15 amino acids. This chain's CDR3 is CASSLGGSGANVLTF. Here the CDR3 DNA reads TGCGCCAGCAGCTTGGGAGGTTCCGGGGCCAACGTCCTGACTTTC.